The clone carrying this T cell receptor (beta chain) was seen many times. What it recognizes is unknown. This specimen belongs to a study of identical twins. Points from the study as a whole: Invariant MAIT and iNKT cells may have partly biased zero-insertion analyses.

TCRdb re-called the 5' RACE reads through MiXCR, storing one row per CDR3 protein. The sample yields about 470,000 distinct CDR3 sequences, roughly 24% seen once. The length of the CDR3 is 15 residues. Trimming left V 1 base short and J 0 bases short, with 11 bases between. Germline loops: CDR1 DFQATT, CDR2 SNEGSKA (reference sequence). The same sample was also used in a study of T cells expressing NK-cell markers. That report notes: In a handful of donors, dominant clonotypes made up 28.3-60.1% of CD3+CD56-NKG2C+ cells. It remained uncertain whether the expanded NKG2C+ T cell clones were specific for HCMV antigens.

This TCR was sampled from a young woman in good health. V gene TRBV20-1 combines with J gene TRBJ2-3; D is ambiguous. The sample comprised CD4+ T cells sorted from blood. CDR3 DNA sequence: TGCAGTGCTAGAGCCTTTGGACGGAGCACAGATACGCAGTATTTT. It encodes CSARAFGRSTDTQYF.